What follows is one T cell receptor (beta chain) and its context. Its target antigen remains unknown. Within one base of it there is no much larger clone, and no base qualities were kept. Libraries came from 5' RACE. Instrument used: Illumina HiSeq 2500. The second PCR ran for roughly 7 to 11 cycles and used a J-beta primer mix along with a sample-barcoded 5' primer. Each TCR beta cDNA molecule received a unique molecular identifier from a template-switch 5' adaptor carrying 12 random nucleotides. Each sample yielded at least 3 million CDR3-containing paired-end reads. First-strand cDNA synthesis was performed from all RNA using the Mint cDNA synthesis kit, with priming by a TRBC-specific oligonucleotide. Following uracil-DNA glycosylase treatment, all cDNA underwent a first 18-cycle PCR with the universal primers M1SS and BC2_uni_R. On the study's bioinformatics: For normalization, 1 million high-quality reads were randomly selected from each sample, with every read carrying a distinct molecular identifier. Instead of being binned into consensus sequences, reads that shared molecular identifiers were thrown out. MiTCR, run with a Q25 quality threshold and the strictest error-elimination algorithm, handled CDR3 identification, clonotype clustering and error correction. A nonparametric unseen species model with Euler transformation was used to estimate a lower bound on total TCR beta diversity. TCRdb cleaned the public reads at Q25 with fastp, built clones with MiXCR and kept in-frame beta chains. Records with the same CDR3 protein are collapsed into one entry carrying the most frequent genes and DNA. TCRdb assigned the V and J calls; the authors' analysis was not used. The sample has hundreds of thousands of distinct CDR3 sequences on record, 29% of them singletons. 15% to 20% of the sample is taken by the ten largest.

The sample comes from a study of blood T cells in healthy people across ages (dated by TCRdb to between 2014 and 2016). For the study in its entirety: In model experiments, template switching captured roughly one uniquely barcoded TCR beta cDNA molecule for every two T cells. The study measured age-related changes in TCR beta repertoire diversity using deep sequencing normalized with unique cDNA molecular identifiers. The donors were divided into four age groups: young (average approximately 17 years), middle-aged (under 40), aged (approximately 62) and long-lived (82). To avoid experimental bias, donors of different ages were distributed randomly across sequencing lanes. The study analyzed two additional independent replicas of 1 million unique cDNA reads from the same blood draw for two donors, one aged 18 to 30 and one aged 80 or older. Findings and caveats that apply to the study as a whole: Observed TCR beta diversity per million T cells fell roughly linearly with age, and a significant reduction was already apparent by age around 39. Because the CMV infection status of the donors was unknown, age-related changes in expanded clonotypes may potentially have been confounded. Because profiling used bulk unsorted PBMCs, naive and antigen-experienced compartments could not be compared conclusively. Estimates of total diversity based on one million sequenced T cells were considered lower bounds and underestimates. The long-lived group showed more naive CD4+ T cells, fewer expanded clones and increased TCR diversity than the aged group, suggesting age selection. A strong correlation was found between observed TCR beta diversity and the percentage of naive T cells measured by flow cytometry.

In the germline V gene (reference sequence), CDR1 corresponds to DFQATT and CDR2 to SNEGSKA. From its cysteine to its phenylalanine, the CDR3 spans 17 amino acids. Only the CDR3 DNA is retained, 51 bases long and in frame from the first base. V trim: 5 bases; J trim: 8 bases; unmatched bases: 21. Donors were 30 to 45 systemically healthy Caucasian individuals from Russia aged roughly 6 to 90 years. Each donor gave roughly 11 milliliters of peripheral blood, drawn into EDTA-treated Vacutainer tubes. Ficoll-Paque density-gradient centrifugation was used to isolate PBMCs, with at least 6 million per sample. Total RNA was extracted from PBMCs with Trizol reagent, with at least 5.5 micrograms obtained per sample. For every donor, an aliquot of PBMCs went through flow cytometry to measure the percentages of naive CD45RAhigh/CD27high T cells.

Sequenced: blood. The rearranged segments are TRBV20-1 and TRBJ2-1; the junction holds 7 bases that match TRBD2. The sequence was obtained from a woman aged 80 or over in good health. The nucleotide sequence reads as follows: TGCAGTGCTCTAGATGGTACTAGCGCGGTAGTTTGGCATGAGCAGTTCTTC. This is translated as CSALDGTSAVVWHEQFF.